Each of the 20 T cell receptor beta chains below was sequenced from the same sample in a study of beta chain features in type 1 diabetes. Study-wide points: For Type 1 diabetes patients, all four CD4+ subsets carried TCRB CDR3s that were moderately but significantly shorter.

For these TCRs, the target antigens are not known. The entirety of the isolated RNA underwent reverse transcription, so expressed TCRB transcripts were sequenced. TCRdb's copy holds only in-frame clones and misses some; the assay was immunoSEQ multiplex PCR. This table has 500,000 to 850,000 clones, around an eighth appearing once. The specimen was naive CD4+ T cells from blood. The receptors were sampled from a man younger than 30 with type 1 diabetes.

CDR3 DNA sequence: TGTGCCAGCTCACTACCAGGAGAGACCCAGTACTTC. Translating gives CASSLPGETQYF. This chain links TRBV18 with TRBJ2-5; D unclear. The CDR3 runs 12 residues. V gave up 4 bases and J gave up 4 bases, with 7 bases separating them. Germline CDR1 and CDR2: KGHSH and LQKENI.

V is TRBV7-2 and J is TRBJ2-1, with no clear D. The V gene lost 4 bases and the J gene lost 5 bases, with 6 bases spanning the gap. The germline V gene has CDR1 SGHTA and CDR2 FQGNSA. The CDR3 runs to 12 residues. CDR3 residues: CASSSVDNEQFF. CDR3 DNA sequence: TGTGCCAGCAGCTCAGTTGACAATGAGCAGTTCTTC.

This clone occurred a few times. The chain couples TRBV4-1 to TRBJ2-7; 7 nucleotides line up with TRBD2. Germline CDR1 and CDR2: MGHRA and YSYEKL. V gave up 4 bases and J gave up 2 bases; unmatched junction bases: 8. The CDR3 has 15 residues. The CDR3 region has the DNA TGCGCCAGCAGCCTTCGGACTAGTGGGCCCTACGAGCAGTACTTC. It specifies CASSLRTSGPYEQYF.

The V call is TRBV5-4, the J call TRBJ2-1; D gene uncertain. There are 13 residues in the CDR3. Germline CDR1 reads SGHNT; CDR2 reads YYREEE (reference sequence). V was clipped by 1 base and J by 9 bases, with 11 bases between them. This CDR3 reads CASSLLEHSEQFF. DNA of the CDR3: TGTGCCAGCAGCTTGCTCGAGCATAGTGAGCAGTTCTTC.

This clone was counted a few times. The chain joins TRBV30 to TRBJ1-5; no clear D gene. V was pared by 2 bases and J by 0 bases, with 5 bases between. The CDR3 runs 13 residues. Germline values: CDR1 GTSNPN, CDR2 SVGIG (reference sequence). The CDR3 protein is CAWSTASNQPQHF. In DNA form, the CDR3 reads TGTGCCTGGAGTACAGCTAGCAATCAGCCCCAGCATTTT.

This chain joins TRBV7-2 and TRBJ2-5; possible D gene TRBD1, 5 bases. With the DNA end fitting TRBJ2-7 better, the J assignment may be wrong. This CDR3 region has 13 residues. CDR1 is SGHTA, CDR2 FQGNSA, per germline. CDR3 DNA: TGTGCCAGCAGATCCACAGGTGCCTACGAGCAGTACTTC. This codes for CASRSTGAYEQYF.

This clone was detected only a few times. J is TRBJ2-1 and V is TRBV4-3; maybe TRBD2 (5 bases). This CDR3 comprises 20 residues. The V gene's germline CDR1 is LGHNA and CDR2 YSLEER. The V and J ends lost 4 bases and 0 bases respectively, with 25 bases between them. CDR3 protein: CASSRKRKTGGSGSYNEQFF. In DNA, the CDR3 is TGCGCCAGCAGCCGCAAGAGAAAAACCGGCGGGTCAGGCTCCTACAATGAGCAGTTCTTC.

This clone was detected a few times. V is TRBV5-4 and J is TRBJ1-2; 9 bases are shared with TRBD1. V was pared by 4 bases and J by 8 bases, with 9 bases of the junction left unmatched. Germline V gene lookup returns CDR1 SGHNT and CDR2 YYREEE (reference sequence). This CDR3 contains 14 residues. In nucleotides, the CDR3 is TGTGCCAGCAGCGCAACAGGGGGCGCGGGAGGCTACACCTTC. Encoded protein: CASSATGGAGGYTF.

The chain combines TRBV7-9 with TRBJ1-1; D unresolved. The V gene's germline CDR1 is SEHNR and CDR2 FQNEAQ (reference sequence). With 4 bases removed from V and 1 base from J, the gap between germline ends came to 7 bases. The CDR3 runs 13 residues. The CDR3 sequence: CASSSPANTEAFF. CDR3 bases: TGTGCCAGCAGCTCGCCCGCGAACACTGAAGCTTTCTTT.

This clone was observed a handful of times. The rearrangement joins TRBV6-1 to TRBJ2-5; 9 bases map to TRBD2. V shed 1 base, J shed 4 bases, and the junction held 7 bases outside the gene matches. Per germline, CDR1 MNHNS and CDR2 SASEGT. CDR3 length: 16 amino acids. DNA for the CDR3: TGTGCCAGCAGTGAAGTCGGCGGGAGGGCCATAGAGACCCAGTACTTC. Translation gives CASSEVGGRAIETQYF.

The rearrangement joins TRBV5-6 to TRBJ2-1; TRBD2 matches 7 bases. Losses at the gene ends were 2 bases for V and 9 bases for J; bases not matched to a gene: 8. This CDR3 is 14 amino acids long. In germline, CDR1 is SGHDT, CDR2 YYEEEE. CDR3 DNA: TGTGCCAGCAGCTTTTGGGAGGGATCGACTGAGCAGTTCTTC. Amino acids: CASSFWEGSTEQFF.

This clone was recorded a few times. The genes are TRBV20-1 and TRBJ1-1; unclear D gene. The V end was cut by 3 bases, the J end by 7 bases, with 6 bases between. The CDR3 is 10 residues long. The germline V gene encodes CDR1 DFQATT and CDR2 SNEGSKA (reference sequence). This CDR3 reads CSARGNEAFF. CDR3 sequence (DNA): TGCAGTGCTAGGGGGAATGAAGCTTTCTTT.

The V gene is TRBV28, the J gene TRBJ2-5; 12 bases map to TRBD2. V was clipped by 6 bases and J by 7 bases; unmatched bases: 9. The CDR3 consists of 15 residues. Germline assignment: CDR1 MDHEN and CDR2 SYDVKM. The CDR3 reads CASRGRTSGKGTQYF. The CDR3 bases are TGTGCCAGCAGGGGGAGGACTAGCGGGAAAGGGACCCAGTACTTC.

This clone was seen a few times. The rearrangement joins TRBV7-2 to TRBJ1-2, with 8 bases that match TRBD1. The V gene's germline CDR1 is SGHTA and CDR2 FQGNSA. The V gene end was trimmed by 3 bases and the J gene end by 4 bases; junction bases not matched to a gene: 4. This CDR3 has 14 amino acids. CDR3 in amino acids: CASSFDRGSYGYTF. CDR3 DNA: TGTGCCAGCAGCTTCGACAGGGGATCCTATGGCTACACCTTC.

In its sample, this clone was seen a few times. This rearrangement joins TRBV28 to TRBJ1-5, with no clear D. V lost 5 bases, J lost 14 bases, and 16 bases lay in between. Germline V gives CDR1 MDHEN, CDR2 SYDVKM. This CDR3 spans 12 amino acids. CDR3 in DNA: TGTGCCAGCAGTCGGGCCCCCCTCCTCAAGCATTTT. It is translated as CASSRAPLLKHF. The full variable domain, completed using reference TRBV28 and TRBJ1-5, is DVKVTQSSRYLVKRTGEKVFLECVQDMDHENMFWYRQDPGLGLRLIYFSYDVKMKEKGDIPEGYSVSREKKERFSLILESASTNQTSMYLCASSRAPLLKHFGDGTRLSIL.

V and J are TRBV9 and TRBJ2-1, with D maybe TRBD2 (6 bases). CDR1 is SGDLS and CDR2 is YYNGEE in the germline V gene. V lost 6 bases, J lost 8 bases, and 18 bases lay in between. This CDR3 has 14 residues. The CDR3, as DNA: TGTGCCAGCACCAAATCTTCCGGAGGGGATGAGCAGTTCTTC. Protein product: CASTKSSGGDEQFF.

This clone was detected a few times. The V and J genes are TRBV6-6 and TRBJ1-5; possibly TRBD1 for D (6 bases). The CDR3 has 13 residues. Germline V gives CDR1 MNHNY, CDR2 SVGAGI (reference sequence). Trimming shortened V by 6 bases and J by 9 bases, and 15 bases separated the two germline ends. The DNA for the CDR3 is TGTGCCAGCAGACAGGGAGAGGGATGGCCCCAGCATTTT. Its protein product is CASRQGEGWPQHF.

The CDR3 coding sequence is TGTGCCAGCAGCTTAGTACGGGGGGAGTATGGCTACACCTTC. Translated: CASSLVRGEYGYTF. The rearrangement uses TRBV7-2 and TRBJ1-2, with a weak D call TRBD1 (5 bases). The CDR3 runs 14 residues. Germline V CDR1 and CDR2: SGHTA, FQGNSA. The V end was cut by 1 base, the J end by 5 bases, with 11 bases between.

The CDR3 coding sequence is TGTGCCAGCAGCCAAGTGGGTTTGGGAGCCTACGAGCAGTACTTC. It codes for CASSQVGLGAYEQYF. The rearrangement links TRBV14 to TRBJ2-7; TRBD2 is a possible D gene (5 bases). The ends were cut back, 1 base at V and 2 bases at J, with 12 bases in the middle. This CDR3 spans 15 amino acids. Looked up from germline, CDR1 is SGHDN and CDR2 is FVKESK.

The J gene is TRBJ1-2, the V gene TRBV30, with D uncertain. Germline V gives CDR1 GTSNPN, CDR2 SVGIG (reference sequence). This CDR3 contains 14 residues. Deletions cut 2 bases from V and 2 bases from J, with 12 bases between. The CDR3 protein is CAWSQGQWNYGYTF. The CDR3 nucleotides read TGTGCCTGGAGTCAAGGGCAGTGGAACTATGGCTACACCTTC.